This TCR beta chain is drawn from a study of blood T cell repertoires in COVID-19. Repertoires were generated with immunoSEQ multiplex PCR, while TCRdb's copy carries only in-frame clones and drops some. The repertoire holds 150,000 or so clones, over 90% seen once, with less than 2% in the top ten. This clone occurred once. The ends were cut back, 3 bases at V and 4 bases at J, with 3 bases in the middle. The CDR3 covers 11 residues. Germline values: CDR1 SNHLY, CDR2 FYNNEI. The chain employs TRBV2 and TRBJ1-2; D is ambiguous. The sample was peripheral blood. This sequence originates from a woman between 55 and 75 years old with COVID-19, enrolled during active disease. CDR3 sequence reads: CASSEAYGYTF. The CDR3 DNA reads as TGTGCCAGCAGTGAGGCCTATGGCTACACCTTC.